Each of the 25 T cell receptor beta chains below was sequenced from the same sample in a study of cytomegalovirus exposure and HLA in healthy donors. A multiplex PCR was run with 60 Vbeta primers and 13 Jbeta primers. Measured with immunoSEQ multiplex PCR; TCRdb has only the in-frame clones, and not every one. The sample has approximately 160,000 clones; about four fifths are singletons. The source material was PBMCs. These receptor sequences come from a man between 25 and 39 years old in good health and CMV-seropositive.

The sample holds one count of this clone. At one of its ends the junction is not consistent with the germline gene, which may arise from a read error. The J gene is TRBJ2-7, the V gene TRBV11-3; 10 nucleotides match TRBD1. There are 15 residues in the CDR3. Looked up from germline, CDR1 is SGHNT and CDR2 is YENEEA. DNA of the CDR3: TGTGCCAGCAGCCTAGAGGGACAGGGGTCATACGAGCAGTACTTC. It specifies CASSLEGQGSYEQYF.

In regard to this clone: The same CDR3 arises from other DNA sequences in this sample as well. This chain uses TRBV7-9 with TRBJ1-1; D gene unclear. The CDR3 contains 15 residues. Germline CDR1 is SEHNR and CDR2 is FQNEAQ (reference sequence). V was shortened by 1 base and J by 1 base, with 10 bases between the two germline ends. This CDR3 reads CASSLGAARNTEAFF. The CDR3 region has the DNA TGTGCCAGCAGCTTAGGGGCAGCTCGGAACACTGAAGCTTTCTTT.

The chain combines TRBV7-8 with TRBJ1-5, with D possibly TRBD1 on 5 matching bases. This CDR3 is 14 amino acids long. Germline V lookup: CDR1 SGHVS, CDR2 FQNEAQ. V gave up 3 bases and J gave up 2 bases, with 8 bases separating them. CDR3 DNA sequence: TGTGCCAGCAGCTTCGGCAGGGGCAATCAGCCCCAGCATTTT. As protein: CASSFGRGNQPQHF.

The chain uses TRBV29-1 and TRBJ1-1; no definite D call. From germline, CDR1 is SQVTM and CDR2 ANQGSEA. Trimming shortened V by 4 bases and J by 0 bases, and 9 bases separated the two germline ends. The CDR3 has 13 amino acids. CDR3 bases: TGCAGCGTTGCCGAGACTTTGAACACTGAAGCTTTCTTT. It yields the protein CSVAETLNTEAFF. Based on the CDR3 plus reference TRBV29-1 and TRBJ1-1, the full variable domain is SAVISQKPSRDICQRGTSLTIQCQVDSQVTMMFWYRQQPGQSLTLIATANQGSEATYESGFVIDKFPISRPNLTFSTLTVSNMSPEDSSIYLCSVAETLNTEAFFGQGTRLTVV.

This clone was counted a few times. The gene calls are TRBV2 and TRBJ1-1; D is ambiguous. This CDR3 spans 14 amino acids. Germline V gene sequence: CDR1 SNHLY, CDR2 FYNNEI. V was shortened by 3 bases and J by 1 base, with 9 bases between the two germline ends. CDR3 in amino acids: CASSDLARNTEAFF. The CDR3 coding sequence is TGTGCCAGCAGTGATCTGGCAAGGAACACTGAAGCTTTCTTT.

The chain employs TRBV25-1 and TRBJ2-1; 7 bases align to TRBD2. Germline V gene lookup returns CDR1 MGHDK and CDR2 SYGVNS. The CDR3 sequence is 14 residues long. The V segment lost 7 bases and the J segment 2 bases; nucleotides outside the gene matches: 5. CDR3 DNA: TGTGCCAGCACTAGCGGCCGTCCCTACAATGAGCAGTTCTTC. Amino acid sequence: CASTSGRPYNEQFF.

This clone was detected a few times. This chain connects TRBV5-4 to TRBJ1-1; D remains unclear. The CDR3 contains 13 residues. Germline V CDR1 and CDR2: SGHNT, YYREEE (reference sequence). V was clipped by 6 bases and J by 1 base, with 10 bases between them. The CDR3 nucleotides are TGTGCCAGCAACCACGGGGAGAACACTGAAGCTTTCTTT. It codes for CASNHGENTEAFF.

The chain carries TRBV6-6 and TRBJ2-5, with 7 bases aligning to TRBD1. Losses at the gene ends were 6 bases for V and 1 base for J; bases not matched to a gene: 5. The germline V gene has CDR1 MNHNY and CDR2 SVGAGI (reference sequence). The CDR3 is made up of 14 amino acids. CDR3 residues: CASSRDRVQETQYF. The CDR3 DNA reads TGTGCCAGCAGCCGCGACAGGGTCCAAGAGACCCAGTACTTC.

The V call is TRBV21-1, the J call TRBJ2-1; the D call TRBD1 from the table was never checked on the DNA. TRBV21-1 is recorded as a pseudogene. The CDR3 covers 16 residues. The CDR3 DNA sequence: TGTGCCAGCAGCAACGGGGGACAGGGGTCGGGTAATGAGCAGTTCTTC. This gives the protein CASSNGGQGSGNEQFF.

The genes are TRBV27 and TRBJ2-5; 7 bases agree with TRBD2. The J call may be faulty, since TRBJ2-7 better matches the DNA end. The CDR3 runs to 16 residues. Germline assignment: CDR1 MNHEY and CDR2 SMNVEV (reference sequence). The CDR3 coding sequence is TGTGCCAGCAGTTTAGTCGCTAGCGGATCCTCCTACGAGCAGTACTTC. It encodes CASSLVASGSSYEQYF.

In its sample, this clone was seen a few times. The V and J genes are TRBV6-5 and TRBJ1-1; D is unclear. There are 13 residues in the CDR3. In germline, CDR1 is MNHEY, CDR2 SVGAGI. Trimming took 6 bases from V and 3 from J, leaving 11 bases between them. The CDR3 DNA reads TGTGCCAGCAGCTCTCCCCGGTACACTGAAGCTTTCTTT. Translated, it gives CASSSPRYTEAFF.

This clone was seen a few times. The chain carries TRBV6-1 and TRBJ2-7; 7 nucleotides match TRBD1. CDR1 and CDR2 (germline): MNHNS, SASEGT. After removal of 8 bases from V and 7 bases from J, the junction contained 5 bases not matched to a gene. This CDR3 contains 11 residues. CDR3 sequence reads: CASDRVGEQYF. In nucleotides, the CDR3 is TGTGCCAGCGACAGGGTCGGTGAGCAGTACTTC.

The CDR3 coding sequence is TGTGCCAGCAGCTTAGGCACAGGGGACACTGAAGCTTTCTTT. It encodes CASSLGTGDTEAFF. The chain combines TRBV7-6 with TRBJ1-1; TRBD1 matches 7 bases. Germline lookup yields CDR1 SGHVS and CDR2 FNYEAQ. This CDR3 has 14 residues. V was clipped by 1 base and J by 3 bases; unmatched bases: 2.

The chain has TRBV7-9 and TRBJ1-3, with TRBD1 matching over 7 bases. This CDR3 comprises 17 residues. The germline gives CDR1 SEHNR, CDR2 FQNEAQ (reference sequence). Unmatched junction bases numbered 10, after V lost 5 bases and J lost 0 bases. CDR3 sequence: CASSGTVVTFSGNTIYF. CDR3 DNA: TGTGCCAGCAGCGGGACAGTTGTTACCTTCTCTGGAAACACCATATATTTT. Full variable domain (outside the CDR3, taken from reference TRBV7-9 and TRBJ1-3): DTGVSQNPRHKITKRGQNVTFRCDPISEHNRLYWYRQTLGQGPEFLTYFQNEAQLEKSRLLSDRFSAERPKGSFSTLEIQRTEQGDSAMYLCASSGTVVTFSGNTIYFGEGSWLTVV.

CDR3 protein: CASSLAGTGGYEQYF. As DNA, the CDR3 is TGCGCCAGCAGCTTGGCCGGGACAGGGGGCTACGAGCAGTACTTC. The V call is TRBV5-1, the J call TRBJ2-7, with TRBD1 matching over 11 bases. From germline, CDR1 is SGHRS and CDR2 YFSETQ. The V and J ends lost 0 bases and 3 bases, in that order; junction bases with no gene match: 2. There are 15 residues in the CDR3. Looking up the rest from reference TRBV5-1 and TRBJ2-7 gives the full variable domain: KAGVTQTPRYLIKTRGQQVTLSCSPISGHRSVSWYQQTPGQGLQFLFEYFSETQRNKGNFPGRFSGRQFSNSRSEMNVSTLELGDSALYLCASSLAGTGGYEQYFGPGTRLTVT.

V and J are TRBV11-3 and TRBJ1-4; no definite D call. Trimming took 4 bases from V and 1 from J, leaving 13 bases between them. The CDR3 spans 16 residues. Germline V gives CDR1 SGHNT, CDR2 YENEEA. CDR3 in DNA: TGTGCCAGCAGCTCACTCGGGGAGGGAACTAATGAAAAACTGTTTTTT. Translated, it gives CASSSLGEGTNEKLFF.

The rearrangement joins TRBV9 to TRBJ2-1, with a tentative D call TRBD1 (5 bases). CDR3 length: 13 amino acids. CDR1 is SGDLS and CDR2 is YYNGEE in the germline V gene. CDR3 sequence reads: CANRNPTGYEQFF. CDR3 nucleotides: TGTGCTAATAGGAACCCCACAGGTTATGAGCAGTTCTTC.

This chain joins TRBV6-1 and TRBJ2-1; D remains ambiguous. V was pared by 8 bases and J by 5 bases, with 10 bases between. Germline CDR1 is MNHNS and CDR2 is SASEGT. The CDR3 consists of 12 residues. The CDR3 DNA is TGTGCCAGCTTGGCCCTCCACAATGAGCAGTTCTTC. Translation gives CASLALHNEQFF.

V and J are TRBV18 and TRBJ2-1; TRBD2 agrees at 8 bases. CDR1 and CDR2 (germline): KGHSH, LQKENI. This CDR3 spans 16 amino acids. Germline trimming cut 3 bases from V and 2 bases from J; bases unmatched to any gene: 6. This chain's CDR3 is CASSPPPGGPYNEQFF. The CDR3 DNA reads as TGTGCCAGCTCACCCCCCCCGGGGGGGCCCTACAATGAGCAGTTCTTC. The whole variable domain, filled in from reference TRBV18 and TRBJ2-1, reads NAGVMQNPRHLVRRRGQEARLRCSPMKGHSHVYWYRQLPEEGLKFMVYLQKENIIDESGMPKERFSAEFPKEGPSILRIQQVVRGDSAAYFCASSPPPGGPYNEQFFGPGTRLTVL.

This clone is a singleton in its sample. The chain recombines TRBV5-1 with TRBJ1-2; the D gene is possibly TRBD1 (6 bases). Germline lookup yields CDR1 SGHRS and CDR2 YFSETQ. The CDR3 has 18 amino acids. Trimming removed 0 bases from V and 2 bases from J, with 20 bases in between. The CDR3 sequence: CASSLGVPGAIGNYGYTF. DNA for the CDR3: TGCGCCAGCAGCTTGGGTGTCCCAGGGGCCATAGGAAACTATGGCTACACCTTC.

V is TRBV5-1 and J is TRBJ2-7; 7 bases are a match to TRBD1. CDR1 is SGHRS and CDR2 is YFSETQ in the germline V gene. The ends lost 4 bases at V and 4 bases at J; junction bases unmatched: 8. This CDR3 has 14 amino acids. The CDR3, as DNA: TGCGCCAGCAGCCCACAGGGGCGTCAGTACGAGCAGTACTTC. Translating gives CASSPQGRQYEQYF. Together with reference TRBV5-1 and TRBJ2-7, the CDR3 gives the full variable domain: KAGVTQTPRYLIKTRGQQVTLSCSPISGHRSVSWYQQTPGQGLQFLFEYFSETQRNKGNFPGRFSGRQFSNSRSEMNVSTLELGDSALYLCASSPQGRQYEQYFGPGTRLTVT.

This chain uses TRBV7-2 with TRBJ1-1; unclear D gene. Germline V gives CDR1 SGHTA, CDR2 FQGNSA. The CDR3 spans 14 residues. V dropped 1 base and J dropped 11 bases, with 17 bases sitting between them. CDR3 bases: TGTGCCAGCAGCTTAGGTTTGAGCGGATGGGCCGCTTTCTTT. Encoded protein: CASSLGLSGWAAFF.

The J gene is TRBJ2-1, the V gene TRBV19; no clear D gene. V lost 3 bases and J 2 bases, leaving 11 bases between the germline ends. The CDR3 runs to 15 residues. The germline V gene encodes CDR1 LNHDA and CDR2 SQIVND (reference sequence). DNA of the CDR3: TGTGCCAGTAGTATGGGTGACACAGCCTACAATGAGCAGTTCTTC. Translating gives CASSMGDTAYNEQFF.

CDR3 loop: CASTLSGRGNSPLHF. CDR3 bases: TGTGCCAGCACCCTCAGCGGCAGGGGAAATTCACCCCTCCACTTT. The genes are TRBV6-5 and TRBJ1-6, with D perhaps matching TRBD1 (6 bases). V shed 7 bases and J shed 7 bases, with 17 bases lying between them. Germline values: CDR1 MNHEY, CDR2 SVGAGI. The CDR3 runs to 15 residues.

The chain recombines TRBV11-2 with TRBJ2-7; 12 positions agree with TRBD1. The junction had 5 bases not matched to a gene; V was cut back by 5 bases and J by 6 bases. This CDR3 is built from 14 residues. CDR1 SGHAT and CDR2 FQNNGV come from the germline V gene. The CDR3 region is CASSGDRGLFEQYF. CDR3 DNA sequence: TGTGCCAGCAGCGGGGACAGGGGGCTTTTCGAGCAGTACTTC.